The TCR beta chain under discussion was sequenced for a study of T cell responses to AZD1222 COVID-19 vaccine. Remarks on this clone: Its matching antigen is unknown.

Study conclusions and caveats: CD4 TCRs covered the whole spike, strongest at regions 160-218 and 743-854. Two doses of AZD1222 preceded a rise in Spike-specific TCR breadth and depth.

The V segment lost 0 bases and the J segment 5 bases; nucleotides outside the gene matches: 2. Germline CDR1 reads ENHRY; CDR2 reads SYGVKD. The CDR3 contains 16 residues. Repertoires were generated with immunoSEQ multiplex PCR, while TCRdb's copy carries only in-frame clones and drops some. The sample consists of some 100,000 clones, around nine tenths of them appearing once. The receptor comes from an adult in good health. This rearrangement joins TRBV10-3 to TRBJ2-2, with 11 bases fitting TRBD2. The source was peripheral blood, collected on day 0 of AZD1222 vaccination. CDR3 nucleotides: TGTGCCATCAGTGAGTCACTAGCGGGAGTGACCGGGGAGCTGTTTTTT. Its translation: CAISESLAGVTGELFF.